What follows are 21 T cell receptor beta chains derived from one specimen sequenced in a study of T cell repertoires in cytomegalovirus infection. TCRdb analysed the reads with MiXCR anew, one entry per CDR3 protein. The repertoire holds about 150,000 distinct CDR3 sequences, with less than 25% as singletons. Sequenced sample: PBMCs. The receptors were sampled from a human donor in good health (CMV status not recorded). Some clones in this sample may be carry-over from other donors' samples.

The V call is TRBV5-1, the J call TRBJ2-3; 7 bases are shared with TRBD2. Germline CDR1 and CDR2: SGHRS and YFSETQ. The CDR3 has 14 amino acids. V shed 5 bases, J shed 4 bases, and the junction held 7 bases outside the gene matches. This chain's CDR3 is CASSQGLVPDTQYF. CDR3 nucleotides: TGCGCCAGCAGTCAAGGACTAGTCCCAGATACGCAGTATTTT.

The rearrangement joins TRBV6-6 to TRBJ2-2, with D perhaps matching TRBD2 (6 bases). Germline V gives CDR1 MNHNY, CDR2 SVGAGI (reference sequence). This CDR3 contains 15 residues. With 6 bases removed from V and 1 base from J, the gap between germline ends came to 12 bases. CDR3 nucleotides: TGTGCCAGCAGACGGTTGCGGGAGAACACCGGGGAGCTGTTTTTT. Its protein product is CASRRLRENTGELFF.

This clonotype was detected a few times. This chain links TRBV7-9 with TRBJ2-3; D ambiguous. The V end was cut by 7 bases, the J end by 5 bases, with 22 bases between. Germline CDR1 SEHNR, CDR2 FQNEAQ (reference sequence). CDR3 length equals 16 residues. This CDR3 reads CASKGLGRSAVDTQYF. CDR3 bases: TGTGCCAGCAAGGGATTGGGCAGAAGTGCCGTAGATACGCAGTATTTT.

V is TRBV28 and J is TRBJ1-2; D is unresolved. The CDR3 runs to 13 residues. The germline CDR1 and CDR2 sequences are MDHEN and SYDVKM. The V end was cut by 7 bases, the J end by 6 bases, with 15 bases between. The CDR3 spells CASTPSLTNGYTF. The CDR3 DNA follows: TGTGCCAGCACCCCCTCGTTAACCAATGGCTACACCTTC.

By share, this clonotype counts as medium-sized. CDR3 nucleotides: TGCGCCAGCAGCCAATCGACAGGGATAGCCAAAAACATTCAGTACTTC. It encodes CASSQSTGIAKNIQYF. The V and J genes are TRBV4-1 and TRBJ2-4; TRBD1 matches at 7 bases. With V trimmed by 2 bases and J by 0 bases, 4 bases remained unmatched. This CDR3 has 16 residues. Per germline, CDR1 MGHRA and CDR2 YSYEKL.

J is TRBJ2-5 and V is TRBV2; 7 bases are shared with TRBD1. After removal of 7 bases from V and 5 bases from J, the junction contained 7 bases not matched to a gene. Germline loops: CDR1 SNHLY, CDR2 FYNNEI. The CDR3 runs 13 residues. The CDR3 region is CASKPSRGETQYF. The DNA for the CDR3 is TGTGCCAGCAAACCGAGCAGGGGGGAGACCCAGTACTTC.

The chain recombines TRBV6-2 or TRBV6-3 with TRBJ1-5, with D possibly being TRBD1 (6 bases). This CDR3 comprises 15 residues. In germline, CDR1 is MNHEY, CDR2 SVGEGT. The V end was cut by 0 bases, the J end by 1 base, with 7 bases between. The CDR3 here is CASSYSDSSNQPQHF. CDR3 in DNA: TGTGCCAGCAGTTACTCGGACAGCAGCAATCAGCCCCAGCATTTT.

The chain combines TRBV27 with TRBJ2-3, with a possible D match to TRBD2 (5 bases). Trimming cost V 4 bases and J 6 bases, with 20 bases left between them. The length of the CDR3 is 16 residues. Germline CDR1 MNHEY, CDR2 SMNVEV (reference sequence). CDR3 in amino acids: CASSSDWTTVTDTQYF. CDR3 DNA sequence: TGTGCCAGCAGTTCGGACTGGACCACTGTTACCGATACGCAGTATTTT.

The chain links TRBV7-9 to TRBJ2-3; 7 bases agree with TRBD1. The CDR3 is 15 residues long. In germline, CDR1 is SEHNR, CDR2 FQNEAQ (reference sequence). V shed 1 base and J 2 bases; nucleotides not matched to a gene: 3. CDR3 sequence reads: CASSLEQGFTDTQYF. The CDR3 DNA is TGTGCCAGCAGCTTAGAACAGGGGTTCACAGATACGCAGTATTTT.

This chain joins TRBV15 and TRBJ2-7; 8 nucleotides match TRBD1. Germline CDR1 is LNHNV and CDR2 is YYDKDF (reference sequence). The CDR3 has 14 residues. V was pared by 3 bases and J by 2 bases, with 3 bases of the junction left unmatched. The CDR3 nucleotides read TGTGCCACCAGCAGGGACAGGGTCGCCTACGAGCAGTACTTC. This codes for CATSRDRVAYEQYF.

V usage is TRBV6-1 and J usage is TRBJ2-1; TRBD2 agrees at 10 bases. The CDR3 is made up of 14 amino acids. After removal of 5 bases from V and 5 bases from J, the junction contained 3 bases not matched to a gene. Germline V gives CDR1 MNHNS, CDR2 SASEGT. The CDR3 DNA is TGTGCCAGCAGTACTAGCGGGACTAACAATGAGCAGTTCTTC. Amino acids: CASSTSGTNNEQFF.

In this sample, this clonotype turned up a few times. In DNA form, the CDR3 reads TGTGCCAGCAGTCTCAGGGGAATCCAAGAGACCCAGTACTTC. Translation gives CASSLRGIQETQYF. The V and J genes are TRBV27 and TRBJ2-5; possible D gene TRBD1, 6 bases. CDR1 is MNHEY and CDR2 is SMNVEV in the germline V gene (reference sequence). V was shortened by 5 bases and J by 1 base, with 11 bases between the two germline ends. The CDR3 covers 14 residues.

Only a few counts were recorded for this clonotype. V is TRBV6-6 and J is TRBJ1-2; TRBD1 aligns across 7 bases. J gave up 8 bases and V 0 bases, and 9 bases lay outside the gene matches. Germline V gene sequence: CDR1 MNHNY, CDR2 SVGAGI (reference sequence). The CDR3 is made up of 15 amino acids. The CDR3 region is CASSYSVGGGGGYTF. The CDR3 region has the DNA TGTGCCAGCAGTTACTCGGTAGGGGGCGGTGGCGGCTACACCTTC.

The chain employs TRBV29-1 and TRBJ2-3; 10 bases agree with TRBD2. V shed 3 bases, J shed 3 bases, and the junction held 3 bases outside the gene matches. The CDR3 sequence is 14 residues long. In germline, CDR1 is SQVTM, CDR2 ANQGSEA. CDR3 coding DNA: TGCAGCGTTGAGTCTAGCGGGAGAACAGATACGCAGTATTTT. Translation: CSVESSGRTDTQYF.

This clonotype was counted a few times. The gene calls are TRBV11-2 and TRBJ2-7; D is perhaps TRBD2 (5 bases). Deletions cut 1 base from V and 6 bases from J, with 13 bases between. CDR1 and CDR2 from the germline V gene are SGHAT and FQNNGV. The CDR3 runs to 14 residues. In DNA, the CDR3 is TGTGCCAGCAGCTTAGGGCAGCTAGCTCTCGAGCAGTACTTC. Its protein product is CASSLGQLALEQYF. Drawing the rest from reference TRBV11-2 and TRBJ2-7, the complete variable domain is EAGVAQSPRYKIIEKRQSVAFWCNPISGHATLYWYQQILGQGPKLLIQFQNNGVVDDSQLPKDRFSAERLKGVDSTLKIQPAKLEDSAVYLCASSLGQLALEQYFGPGTRLTVT.

The chain recombines TRBV12-3 or TRBV12-4 with TRBJ1-3; weak D call: TRBD1 (5 bases). CDR3 length: 15 residues. V dropped 4 bases and J dropped 0 bases, with 10 bases sitting between them. The CDR3 DNA sequence: TGTGCCAGCAGTTGGGGCACCCGCTCTGGAAACACCATATATTTT. Its translation is CASSWGTRSGNTIYF.

A few counts support this clonotype. The chain recombines TRBV2 with TRBJ1-2; 7 bases agree with TRBD1. Germline V lookup: CDR1 SNHLY, CDR2 FYNNEI. The CDR3 totals 13 residues. V lost 3 bases, J lost 5 bases, and 3 bases stayed unmatched. The CDR3 loop reads CASSEGQRYGYTF. The CDR3 DNA is TGTGCCAGCAGTGAGGGACAGCGATATGGCTACACCTTC.

This clonotype was recorded at least ten times. The chain recombines TRBV7-9 with TRBJ1-5, with D perhaps matching TRBD1 (6 bases). Deletions cut 4 bases from V and 1 base from J, with 14 bases between. CDR3 size: 16 residues. From germline, CDR1 is SEHNR and CDR2 FQNEAQ (reference sequence). CDR3 sequence reads: CASSSTGGQSNQPQHF. CDR3 sequence (DNA): TGTGCCAGCAGCTCAACCGGCGGACAGAGCAATCAGCCCCAGCATTTT.

The rearrangement uses TRBV7-9 and TRBJ2-7, with D unclear. Per the germline V gene, CDR1 is SEHNR and CDR2 is FQNEAQ (reference sequence). Trimming removed 5 bases from V and 5 bases from J, with 10 bases in between. This CDR3 has 12 residues. The CDR3 DNA follows: TGTGCCAGCAGCCCCGCCGGGCACGAGCAGTACTTC. Residues: CASSPAGHEQYF. Together with reference TRBV7-9 and TRBJ2-7, the CDR3 gives the full variable domain: DTGVSQNPRHKITKRGQNVTFRCDPISEHNRLYWYRQTLGQGPEFLTYFQNEAQLEKSRLLSDRFSAERPKGSFSTLEIQRTEQGDSAMYLCASSPAGHEQYFGPGTRLTVT.

This clonotype was detected only a few times. The chain joins TRBV5-1 to TRBJ2-2, with a possible D match to TRBD1 (5 bases). Per germline, CDR1 SGHRS and CDR2 YFSETQ. This CDR3 region has 15 residues. V gave up 4 bases and J gave up 4 bases, with 14 bases separating them. The CDR3 nucleotides are TGCGCCAGCAGCATGGACATAACCGGCACCGGGGAGCTGTTTTTT. Amino acids: CASSMDITGTGELFF. Using reference TRBV5-1 and TRBJ2-2 for the parts outside the CDR3, the full variable domain is KAGVTQTPRYLIKTRGQQVTLSCSPISGHRSVSWYQQTPGQGLQFLFEYFSETQRNKGNFPGRFSGRQFSNSRSEMNVSTLELGDSALYLCASSMDITGTGELFFGEGSRLTVL.

The rearrangement links TRBV29-1 to TRBJ2-1; D is unclear. Trimming took 4 bases from V and 10 from J, leaving 17 bases between them. Germline assignment: CDR1 SQVTM and CDR2 ANQGSEA. This CDR3 region has 13 residues. CDR3 region: CSVGLVVDEEQFF. The CDR3 coding sequence is TGCAGCGTTGGCCTCGTAGTGGACGAAGAGCAGTTCTTC.